The clone carrying this TCR beta chain was seen a handful of times. The data belong to a study of cytotoxic CD8 clonotypes in ibrutinib-treated CLL. In the study overall: Partial responses numbered around 24 and complete responses 2; after a median around 63 months, roughly 14 stayed remitted and roughly twelve progressed. Response sampling occurred after a median 12 months of treatment (range 6 to 36).

The CDR3 spans 14 residues. V was pared by 3 bases and J by 7 bases, with 13 bases between. Germline CDR1 SGDLS, CDR2 YYNGEE. Depth targeted 1 in 200,000 to 1 in 1 million T cells, averaging around 9.5x coverage per clonotype. The assay was immunoSEQ multiplex PCR, and TCRdb's table has in-frame clones only and misses some. The sample lists 75,000 to 80,000 clones, roughly 80% occurring once. The sequence came from a human donor with chronic lymphocytic leukemia. The sample consisted of PBMCs, taken after 24 months of ibrutinib treatment. V gene TRBV9 combines with J gene TRBJ1-4; perhaps TRBD1 as D (5 bases). The CDR3 loop reads CASSAGTQVEKLFF. The CDR3 DNA sequence: TGTGCCAGCAGCGCCGGGACCCAGGTTGAAAAACTGTTTTTT.